This T cell receptor beta chain was documented in a study of blood T cell repertoires in COVID-19. Turning to the study itself: COVID-19 samples, acute and convalescent, were from the United States, Italy and Spain. Sample material is recorded as cDNA or gDNA derived from T cells, B-cell-depleted T cells, or PBMCs.

This clone was seen many times. In the original analysis: How many nucleated cells were present was estimated from reference gene primer amplification. Here immunoSEQ multiplex PCR was the method, and the copy in TCRdb shows in-frame clones only, minus some. V and J calls and clone size are copied from that table; D and trimming were computed from the DNA. This sample has some 300,000 clones, with about 87% found just once. Patients in Seattle were enrolled during active infection, then followed longitudinally. This CDR3 spans 13 amino acids. Germline CDR1 GTSNPN, CDR2 SVGIG (reference sequence). Trimming took 1 base from V and 7 from J; bases not matched to a gene: 5.

Sequenced material: peripheral blood. The V and J genes are TRBV30 and TRBJ1-1; 8 nucleotides agree with TRBD1. The receptor was derived from a woman aged 50 to 60 with COVID-19, enrolled during active disease. The DNA of the CDR3 is TGTGCCTGGAGTGGAGCCGGGACAGGTGAAGCTTTCTTT. This encodes CAWSGAGTGEAFF.